This T cell receptor (beta chain) was found in a study of monozygotic twins with inflammatory bowel disease. TCRdb re-called the 5' RACE reads; one entry per CDR3 protein, DNA not given. The sample totals around 150,000 distinct CDR3 sequences; its top ten clones hold about 2.7%. Germline V CDR1 and CDR2: SGHRS, YFSETQ. This CDR3 has 12 residues. The TCR was taken from a human donor with ulcerative colitis or Crohn's disease, or a healthy co-twin of an affected twin (not recorded which). The sequenced material came from blood. The rearrangement joins TRBV5-1 to TRBJ2-1. CDR3 region: CASSLEVYEQFF.